The T cell receptor (beta chain) under discussion was sequenced for a study of blood T cell repertoires in COVID-19. CDR3 length: 17 amino acids. Germline V gene sequence: CDR1 MDHEN, CDR2 SYDVKM. V lost 2 bases, J lost 10 bases, and 21 bases lay in between. Original analysis: Amplification with reference gene primers provided the estimates of nucleated cell counts. Sequenced by immunoSEQ multiplex PCR; TCRdb stores in-frame clones only, minus some. The DNA was the basis for D and trimming; V, J and clone size are from that table. The data contain about 340,000 clones, 65% to 85% of them singletons. V gene TRBV28 combines with J gene TRBJ1-6; possibly TRBD1 for D (5 bases). The clonotype comes from a young man with active or convalescent COVID-19. The sample was peripheral blood. CDR3 sequence (DNA): TGTGCCAGCAGTTTAGGGGGGATGGGGTTCTTTCTCTCACCCCTCCACTTT. Translating gives CASSLGGMGFFLSPLHF.